This T cell receptor beta chain was recorded in a study of blood T cell repertoires in COVID-19. Study background: From T cells, B-cell-depleted T cells, or PBMCs came the material, which was cDNA or gDNA.

A Seattle source enrolled patients during active infection and followed them longitudinally. In the original processing: Cell counts per sample came from amplifying reference gene primers. Generated by immunoSEQ multiplex PCR, the TCRdb table keeps only in-frame clones and is missing some. V, J and clone size are those of that table, while D and trimming were read from the DNA. The repertoire holds approximately 300,000 clones, with approximately 90% as singletons. Trimming removed 2 bases at V and 5 bases at J, with 18 bases between. Germline V lookup: CDR1 LGHDT, CDR2 YNNKEL (reference sequence). The CDR3 length is 16 residues.

The specimen sequenced was peripheral blood. The chain has TRBV3-1 (or the pseudogene TRBV3-2) and TRBJ2-5; D is perhaps TRBD2 (5 bases). The TCR was taken from a woman between 50 and 59 years old with COVID-19, enrolled during active disease. CDR3 sequence: CASSQILPGMGETQYF. The CDR3 nucleotides read TGTGCCAGCAGCCAAATTTTGCCGGGGATGGGGGAGACCCAGTACTTC.